Following are 31 T cell receptor beta chains from one sample sequenced in a study of PD-L1 blockade in urothelial cancer. The table came from immunoSEQ multiplex PCR; TCRdb's copy has only in-frame clones and leaves some out. The table includes 85,000 to 100,000 clones, over 90% detected once. The sample was PBMCs, taken around atezolizumab (anti-PD-L1) treatment. These receptors all come from a man aged 55 to 70 with urothelial cancer.

V and J are TRBV29-1 and TRBJ1-1; D gene unclear. Germline V gene data show CDR1 as SQVTM and CDR2 as ANQGSEA. The ends were cut back, 7 bases at V and 4 bases at J, with 13 bases in the middle. This CDR3 spans 12 amino acids. The DNA for the CDR3 is TGCAGCGCCCGGTCGACTGGCACTGAAGCTTTCTTT. As protein: CSARSTGTEAFF.

This clone showed up just a few times. The V gene is TRBV30, the J gene TRBJ2-3; 9 bases map to TRBD1. The CDR3 consists of 15 residues. Trimming removed 2 bases from V and 2 bases from J; junction bases left unmatched: 5. The germline CDR1 and CDR2 sequences are GTSNPN and SVGIG (reference sequence). Here the CDR3 reads CAWSSGQGFTDTQYF. CDR3 bases: TGTGCCTGGAGTTCGGGACAGGGCTTCACAGATACGCAGTATTTT.

The chain is built from TRBV19 and TRBJ2-7; TRBD1 matches 11 bases. CDR1 is LNHDA and CDR2 is SQIVND in the germline V gene (reference sequence). This CDR3 is 14 amino acids long. The junction had 4 bases not matched to a gene; V was cut back by 7 bases and J by 2 bases. In DNA form, the CDR3 reads TGTGCCAGTACCCCGGGACAGGGGGCCTACGAGCAGTACTTC. Residues: CASTPGQGAYEQYF.

This clone was picked up one time. The chain links TRBV19 to TRBJ2-1, with 11 bases aligning to TRBD2. This CDR3 has 15 amino acids. Germline V gives CDR1 LNHDA, CDR2 SQIVND (reference sequence). With V trimmed by 6 bases and J by 4 bases, 5 bases remained unmatched. DNA of the CDR3: TGTGCCAGTAGCGTTAGCGGGAGGGTTTACAATGAGCAGTTCTTC. This encodes CASSVSGRVYNEQFF.

The chain employs TRBV28 and TRBJ1-1, with 10 bases identical to TRBD1. V dropped 5 bases and J dropped 4; count of bases not matched to a gene: 10. The CDR3 extends over 16 amino acids. Looked up from germline, CDR1 is MDHEN and CDR2 is SYDVKM. CDR3 DNA: TGTGCCAGCAGTGGGACAGGGGATCTTCTGGTCACTGAAGCTTTCTTT. Its translation is CASSGTGDLLVTEAFF. The complete variable domain, with remaining parts taken from reference TRBV28 and TRBJ1-1, reads DVKVTQSSRYLVKRTGEKVFLECVQDMDHENMFWYRQDPGLGLRLIYFSYDVKMKEKGDIPEGYSVSREKKERFSLILESASTNQTSMYLCASSGTGDLLVTEAFFGQGTRLTVV.

Written as DNA, the CDR3 is TGTGCCAGCACCGACCGGGGGGCAGGGACTGAAGCTTTCTTT. Residues: CASTDRGAGTEAFF. This chain links TRBV6-1 with TRBJ1-1, with D possibly TRBD1 on 6 matching bases. Germline loops: CDR1 MNHNS, CDR2 SASEGT. CDR3 length equals 14 residues. Trimming left V 7 bases short and J 5 bases short, with 17 bases between.

The rearrangement links TRBV7-3 to TRBJ2-3, with 8 bases matching TRBD2. This CDR3 contains 15 residues. V shed 3 bases, J shed 7 bases, and the junction held 9 bases outside the gene matches. The V gene's germline CDR1 is SGHTA and CDR2 FQGTGA. The CDR3 sequence: CASSLEGGGPYTQYF. For the CDR3, the DNA is TGTGCCAGCAGCTTGGAGGGCGGGGGGCCTTATACGCAGTATTTT.

This sequence joins TRBV27 and TRBJ1-1; D is uncertain. CDR3 length: 13 amino acids. The V gene lost 5 bases and the J gene lost 12 bases, with 19 bases spanning the gap. Germline assignment: CDR1 MNHEY and CDR2 SMNVEV (reference sequence). The CDR3 nucleotides are TGTGCCAGCAGTACACAGCCTACAACCCACCCTTTCTTT. This encodes CASSTQPTTHPFF.

The chain is built from TRBV28 and TRBJ2-5; 7 bases match TRBD1. The CDR3 is made up of 17 amino acids. The J segment lost 7 bases and the V segment lost 7 bases, leaving 21 bases of the junction unmatched. Germline CDR1 MDHEN, CDR2 SYDVKM. CDR3 in amino acids: CASTTRAQGSHGGTQYF. In DNA, the CDR3 is TGTGCCAGCACCACTCGGGCACAGGGGTCTCATGGCGGGACCCAGTACTTC.

This chain connects TRBV1 to TRBJ2-7; TRBD1 was called by the table and not checked on the DNA. TRBV1 constitutes a pseudogene. The CDR3 length is 15 residues. CDR3 loop: CTSSQAGQGRVEQYF. In nucleotides, the CDR3 is TGCACCAGCAGCCAAGCTGGACAGGGTCGGGTCGAGCAGTACTTC.

CDR3 DNA sequence: TGTGCCAGCAGCGTAGGCAGGGCTCTTAGCTCTGGGGCCAACGTCCTGACTTTC. This sequence encodes CASSVGRALSSGANVLTF. The chain links TRBV9 to TRBJ2-6; perhaps TRBD1 as D (5 bases). The CDR3 contains 18 residues. V lost 0 bases and J lost 0, with 13 bases in between. Germline values: CDR1 SGDLS, CDR2 YYNGEE.

The V call is TRBV19, the J call TRBJ2-7, with D hard to call. The germline V gene has CDR1 LNHDA and CDR2 SQIVND (reference sequence). The V and J ends lost 0 bases and 2 bases respectively, with 17 bases between them. The CDR3 has 17 residues. The CDR3 loop is CASSIDPTGTATYEQYF. As DNA, the CDR3 is TGTGCCAGTAGTATAGATCCAACTGGCACAGCAACCTACGAGCAGTACTTC. Full variable domain (missing parts from reference TRBV19 and TRBJ2-7): DGGITQSPKYLFRKEGQNVTLSCEQNLNHDAMYWYRQDPGQGLRLIYYSQIVNDFQKGDIAEGYSVSREKKESFPLTVTSAQKNPTAFYLCASSIDPTGTATYEQYFGPGTRLTVT.

The rearrangement uses TRBV5-1 and TRBJ2-5, with 10 nucleotides matching TRBD2. The junction had 6 bases not matched to a gene; V was cut back by 2 bases and J by 2 bases. Germline values: CDR1 SGHRS, CDR2 YFSETQ. CDR3 size: 16 residues. CDR3 sequence: CASSFGLAERQETQYF. CDR3 coding DNA: TGCGCCAGCAGCTTCGGACTAGCGGAGAGACAAGAGACCCAGTACTTC.

This chain links TRBV7-8 with TRBJ1-4, with 9 bases lining up with TRBD1. V shed 2 bases, J shed 8 bases, and the junction held 9 bases outside the gene matches. This CDR3 has 16 amino acids. Germline V lookup: CDR1 SGHVS, CDR2 FQNEAQ. The CDR3 loop is CASSLTRQGDREKLFF. Written as DNA, the CDR3 is TGTGCCAGCAGCTTAACGCGACAGGGGGACAGGGAAAAACTGTTTTTT. The complete variable domain, with remaining parts taken from reference TRBV7-8 and TRBJ1-4, reads GAGVSQSPRYKVAKRGQDVALRCDPISGHVSLFWYQQALGQGPEFLTYFQNEAQLDKSGLPSDRFFAERPEGSVSTLKIQRTQQEDSAVYLCASSLTRQGDREKLFFGSGTQLSVL.

This chain joins TRBV18 and TRBJ1-2; 10 positions match TRBD1. Germline lookup yields CDR1 KGHSH and CDR2 LQKENI. This CDR3 spans 14 amino acids. The V gene end was trimmed by 3 bases and the J gene end by 5 bases; junction bases not matched to a gene: 3. The CDR3 nucleotides read TGTGCCAGCTCACCCAAGGGACAGGGGTATGGCTACACCTTC. This codes for CASSPKGQGYGYTF.

The chain links TRBV5-1 to TRBJ2-3; 10 bases line up with TRBD2. The CDR3 totals 18 residues. Germline CDR1 SGHRS, CDR2 YFSETQ. The V segment lost 4 bases and the J segment 2 bases; nucleotides outside the gene matches: 13. This chain's CDR3 is CASSRGPSGGAYTDTQYF. The CDR3 DNA sequence: TGCGCCAGCAGCCGAGGACCGAGCGGGGGGGCCTACACAGATACGCAGTATTTT.

V usage is TRBV13 and J usage is TRBJ2-2; D unclear. The V end was cut by 1 base, the J end by 0 bases, with 12 bases between. The CDR3 is made up of 17 amino acids. Germline V gives CDR1 PRHDT, CDR2 FYEKMQ (reference sequence). The CDR3, as DNA: TGTGCCAGCAGCTTAGTAGGCGGCCTCGCGAACACCGGGGAGCTGTTTTTT. Translated, it gives CASSLVGGLANTGELFF.

This clone was detected once. The CDR3 nucleotides read TGTGCCAGCAGTACCCGACTAGCGGGATTGGATGAGCAGTTCTTC. Translation: CASSTRLAGLDEQFF. The chain employs TRBV2 and TRBJ2-1, with 11 bases lining up with TRBD2. J was trimmed by 8 bases and V by 5 bases; bases with no gene match: 8. Germline loops: CDR1 SNHLY, CDR2 FYNNEI. The CDR3 runs 15 residues.

V gene TRBV30 combines with J gene TRBJ1-2, with D uncertain. The CDR3 is 14 residues long. The germline gives CDR1 GTSNPN, CDR2 SVGIG (reference sequence). Trimming removed 3 bases at V and 3 bases at J, with 14 bases between. As DNA, the CDR3 is TGTGCCTGGAGGCATTATGGAGCAGACTATGGCTACACCTTC. It translates to CAWRHYGADYGYTF.

The chain is built from TRBV2 and TRBJ2-3, with D perhaps matching TRBD1 (5 bases). Trimming stripped 3 bases from V and 5 bases from J, with 12 bases between. The length of the CDR3 is 14 residues. Germline CDR1 is SNHLY and CDR2 is FYNNEI. The chain's CDR3 is CASSDSRAIDTQYF. CDR3 coding DNA: TGTGCCAGCAGTGACTCCAGGGCTATAGATACGCAGTATTTT.

The chain employs TRBV6-5 and TRBJ2-7; TRBD1 agrees at 7 bases. The V and J ends lost 4 bases and 12 bases, in that order; junction bases with no gene match: 9. The CDR3 contains 12 residues. Germline V gene lookup returns CDR1 MNHEY and CDR2 SVGAGI. CDR3 sequence: CASSFRDDRVYF. CDR3 DNA sequence: TGTGCCAGCAGTTTCCGAGATGACAGGGTGTACTTC.

This clone was detected once. V is TRBV11-2 and J is TRBJ1-2, with no clear D. The CDR3 is 15 residues long. The V and J ends lost 1 base and 5 bases respectively, with 14 bases between them. In germline, CDR1 is SGHAT, CDR2 FQNNGV. This chain's CDR3 is CASSLVQATLYGYTF. Here the CDR3 DNA reads TGTGCCAGCAGCTTAGTCCAGGCCACCTTATATGGCTACACCTTC. Based on the CDR3 plus reference TRBV11-2 and TRBJ1-2, the full variable domain is EAGVAQSPRYKIIEKRQSVAFWCNPISGHATLYWYQQILGQGPKLLIQFQNNGVVDDSQLPKDRFSAERLKGVDSTLKIQPAKLEDSAVYLCASSLVQATLYGYTFGSGTRLTVV.

The gene calls are TRBV9 and TRBJ2-1; D is uncertain. The CDR3 extends over 16 amino acids. Trimming took 0 bases from V and 0 from J, leaving 10 bases between them. From germline, CDR1 is SGDLS and CDR2 YYNGEE. The CDR3: CASSVGAGSSYNEQFF. CDR3 DNA sequence: TGTGCCAGCAGCGTAGGCGCAGGAAGCTCCTACAATGAGCAGTTCTTC. Variable domain in full (rest from reference TRBV9 and TRBJ2-1): DSGVTQTPKHLITATGQRVTLRCSPRSGDLSVYWYQQSLDQGLQFLIQYYNGEERAKGNILERFSAQQFPDLHSELNLSSLELGDSALYFCASSVGAGSSYNEQFFGPGTRLTVL.

The rearrangement links TRBV6-5 to TRBJ2-3; D unresolved. The CDR3 spans 15 residues. The germline V and J ends were trimmed by 10 bases and 4 bases, with 21 bases remaining between them. Germline V lookup: CDR1 MNHEY, CDR2 SVGAGI. The chain's CDR3 is CATTNRVPDSDTQYF. The CDR3, as DNA: TGTGCCACCACTAACCGGGTTCCGGATTCAGATACGCAGTATTTT.

This rearrangement joins TRBV6-5 to TRBJ2-2; D unresolved. CDR1 is MNHEY, CDR2 SVGAGI, per germline. The CDR3 length is 15 residues. Deletions cut 2 bases from V and 2 bases from J, with 9 bases between. The CDR3 DNA follows: TGTGCCAGCAGTTACCGGAACAGAAACACCGGGGAGCTGTTTTTT. Protein sequence: CASSYRNRNTGELFF.

V usage is TRBV7-8 and J usage is TRBJ2-5, with 8 bases fitting TRBD1. The V gene's germline CDR1 is SGHVS and CDR2 FQNEAQ. The CDR3 totals 14 residues. The V segment lost 6 bases and the J segment 5 bases; nucleotides outside the gene matches: 8. In DNA, the CDR3 is TGTGCCAGCAGTTCTGGACAGGGTCGGGAGACCCAGTACTTC. This translates into CASSSGQGRETQYF.

The CDR3 sequence: CASSQDGGGSTDTQYF. The CDR3 DNA is TGTGCCAGCAGCCAAGATGGGGGCGGGAGCACAGATACGCAGTATTTT. J is TRBJ2-3 and V is TRBV4-2, with D possibly TRBD1 on 6 matching bases. CDR3 length: 16 residues. Per germline, CDR1 LGHNA and CDR2 YNFKEQ. Trimming removed 0 bases at V and 0 bases at J, with 10 bases between.

The V call is TRBV6-1, the J call TRBJ2-7; the D gene is possibly TRBD2 (5 bases). The germline gives CDR1 MNHNS, CDR2 SASEGT. V shed 8 bases and J shed 4 bases, with 6 bases lying between them. This CDR3 has 10 residues. CDR3 residues: CASGSYEQYF. CDR3 DNA sequence: TGTGCCAGCGGGAGTTACGAGCAGTACTTC.

CDR3 coding DNA: TGCGCCAGCAGCCAAGATAATCGGAACTATGGCTACACCTTC. Encoded protein: CASSQDNRNYGYTF. The chain links TRBV4-3 to TRBJ1-2; no clear D gene. V shed 0 bases and J shed 2 bases, with 7 bases lying between them. Per the germline V gene, CDR1 is LGHNA and CDR2 is YSLEER. This CDR3 spans 14 amino acids.

The chain has TRBV5-1 and TRBJ1-2; D not resolved. The germline V gene has CDR1 SGHRS and CDR2 YFSETQ. V dropped 2 bases and J dropped 5 bases, with 10 bases sitting between them. This CDR3 contains 13 residues. CDR3: CASSFDGEYGYTF. The CDR3 DNA sequence: TGCGCCAGCAGCTTTGACGGAGAGTATGGCTACACCTTC.

The chain combines TRBV4-2 with TRBJ2-5; D call uncertain. Germline V gene data show CDR1 as LGHNA and CDR2 as YNFKEQ. This CDR3 spans 16 amino acids. V was pared by 1 base and J by 5 bases, with 17 bases between. CDR3 in amino acids: CASSQVAGEVGETQYF. The CDR3 DNA is TGTGCCAGCAGCCAAGTTGCTGGCGAGGTCGGGGAGACCCAGTACTTC.